One sample yielded the 7 T cell receptor beta chains listed below, sequenced in a study of blood T cell repertoires in COVID-19. Produced via immunoSEQ multiplex PCR; TCRdb's table is partial and in-frame only. The sample includes 150,000 to 200,000 clones, approximately 95% of them seen just once. The sequenced sample was peripheral blood. All receptors derive from a woman between 50 and 59 years old with acute or convalescent COVID-19.

The table lists this clone with a few counts. As DNA, the CDR3 is TGTGCCAGCAGCGTGGGGGGGCATGGCTACACCTTC. Encoded protein: CASSVGGHGYTF. The J gene is TRBJ1-2, the V gene TRBV7-2; a weak D match, TRBD1 (6 bases). Trimming cost V 5 bases and J 6 bases, with 10 bases left between them. This CDR3 is 12 amino acids long. Germline CDR1 SGHTA, CDR2 FQGNSA.

CDR3 nucleotide sequence: TGTGCCAGCAGCCCCCCGGGACAGGGGAACTACGAGCAGTACTTC. Its protein product is CASSPPGQGNYEQYF. This chain connects TRBV5-4 to TRBJ2-7; TRBD1 matches 10 bases. CDR3 length: 15 amino acids. Per germline, CDR1 SGHNT and CDR2 YYREEE (reference sequence). The ends lost 4 bases at V and 3 bases at J; junction bases unmatched: 7.

The chain recombines TRBV6-5 with TRBJ2-7; possible D gene TRBD2, 5 bases. The V and J ends lost 2 bases and 7 bases respectively, with 6 bases between them. Germline V CDR1 and CDR2: MNHEY, SVGAGI. The length of the CDR3 is 11 residues. CDR3 in amino acids: CASSYGGEQYF. Here the CDR3 DNA reads TGTGCCAGCAGTTACGGCGGGGAGCAGTACTTC.

This chain links TRBV4-1 with TRBJ2-1; 8 bases fit TRBD2. CDR3 length equals 21 residues. Per the germline V gene, CDR1 is MGHRA and CDR2 is YSYEKL. J was trimmed by 4 bases and V by 6 bases; bases with no gene match: 26. This chain's CDR3 is CASSPYPGESIAGGPYNEQFF. CDR3 sequence (DNA): TGCGCCAGCAGTCCATATCCCGGGGAGTCAATCGCGGGGGGTCCTTACAATGAGCAGTTCTTC.

This chain joins TRBV5-4 and TRBJ2-1; 7 nucleotides match TRBD2. V shed 4 bases and J 11 bases; nucleotides not matched to a gene: 9. CDR1 is SGHNT, CDR2 YYREEE, per germline (reference sequence). The length of the CDR3 is 13 residues. In nucleotides, the CDR3 is TGTGCCAGCAGCCCCGGGGGGTGGGATAAGCAGTTCTTC. It codes for CASSPGGWDKQFF.

The rearrangement uses TRBV20-1 and TRBJ2-1, with D tentatively TRBD1 (6 bases). Deletions cut 3 bases from V and 4 bases from J, with 13 bases between. Germline V lookup: CDR1 DFQATT, CDR2 SNEGSKA (reference sequence). The CDR3 runs to 14 residues. In DNA, the CDR3 is TGCAGTGCTAGTGGGGACATATCGTACAATGAGCAGTTCTTC. This encodes CSASGDISYNEQFF.

The J gene is TRBJ1-1, the V gene TRBV27, with D perhaps matching TRBD1 (6 bases). The V end was cut by 6 bases, the J end by 4 bases, with 15 bases between. Per the germline V gene, CDR1 is MNHEY and CDR2 is SMNVEV (reference sequence). The length of the CDR3 is 14 residues. The CDR3 spells CASRVQGRGTEAFF. DNA for the CDR3: TGTGCCAGCAGGGTACAGGGCCGTGGCACTGAAGCTTTCTTT.